The source of this TCR beta chain is a study of identical twins. cDNA molecules carried unique molecular identifiers, and template switching added a universal primer site. TCRdb re-derived calls from the 5' RACE reads in MiXCR, one entry per CDR3 protein. The repertoire holds a few hundred thousand distinct CDR3 sequences, with more than 8% as singletons. Study-level points and caveats: Cross-sectional statistics, not tracking of the same donors, supported the conclusions. Modelling underestimated the level of out-of-frame TCR alpha sharing observed in monozygotic twins.

CDR3 length: 14 residues. Per the germline V gene, CDR1 is MNHEY and CDR2 is SVGAGI. V was clipped by 5 bases and J by 0 bases, with 11 bases between them. This clonotype was recorded many times. Antigen specificity is unknown. These data were also reused for a study on yellow fever vaccine responses in identical twins. As that study records: Twins' vaccine T cell response reportedly seemed partly convergent, partly personalized.

The TCR comes from a woman under 30 in good health. The material sequenced was CD8+ T cells sorted from blood. V usage is TRBV6-5 and J usage is TRBJ2-7; possible D gene TRBD1, 5 bases. The CDR3 DNA reads TGTGCCAGCAGTCTCGAGGACACCTCCTACGAGCAGTACTTC. This translates into CASSLEDTSYEQYF.